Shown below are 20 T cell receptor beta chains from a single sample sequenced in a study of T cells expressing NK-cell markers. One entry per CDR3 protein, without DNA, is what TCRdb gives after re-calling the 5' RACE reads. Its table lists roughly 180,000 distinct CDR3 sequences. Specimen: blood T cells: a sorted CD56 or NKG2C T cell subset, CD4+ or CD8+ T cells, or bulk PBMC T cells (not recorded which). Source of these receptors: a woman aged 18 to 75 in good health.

CDR3 in amino acids: CAISEGRGPRTANEQFF. This chain links TRBV10-3 with TRBJ2-1; TCRdb returns TRBD1, unconfirmable since there is no DNA. Germline assignment: CDR1 ENHRY and CDR2 SYGVKD. The CDR3 consists of 17 residues.

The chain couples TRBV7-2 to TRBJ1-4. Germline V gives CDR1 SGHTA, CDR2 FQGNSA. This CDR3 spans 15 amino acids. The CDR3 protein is CASSLAGIPNEKLFF.

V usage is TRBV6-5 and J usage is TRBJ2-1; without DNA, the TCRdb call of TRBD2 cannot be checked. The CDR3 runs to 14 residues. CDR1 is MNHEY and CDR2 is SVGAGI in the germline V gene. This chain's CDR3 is CASSYRTSSDEQFF.

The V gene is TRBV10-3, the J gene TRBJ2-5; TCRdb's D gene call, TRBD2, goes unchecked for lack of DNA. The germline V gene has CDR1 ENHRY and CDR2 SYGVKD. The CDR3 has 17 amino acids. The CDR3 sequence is CAISESTSAGWQETQYF.

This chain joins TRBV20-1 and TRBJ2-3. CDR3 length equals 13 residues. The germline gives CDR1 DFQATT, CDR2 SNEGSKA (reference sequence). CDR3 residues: CSENGPSTDTQYF.

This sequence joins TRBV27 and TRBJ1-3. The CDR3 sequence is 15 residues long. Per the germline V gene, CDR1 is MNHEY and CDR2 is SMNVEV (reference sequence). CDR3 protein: CASSLQRNAGNTIYF.

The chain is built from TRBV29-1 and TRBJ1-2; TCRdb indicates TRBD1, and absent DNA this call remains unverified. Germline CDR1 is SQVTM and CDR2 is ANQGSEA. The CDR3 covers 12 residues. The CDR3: CSVEVTTGDVTF. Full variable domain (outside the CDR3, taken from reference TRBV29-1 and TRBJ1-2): SAVISQKPSRDICQRGTSLTIQCQVDSQVTMMFWYRQQPGQSLTLIATANQGSEATYESGFVIDKFPISRPNLTFSTLTVSNMSPEDSSIYLCSVEVTTGDVTFGSGTRLTVV.

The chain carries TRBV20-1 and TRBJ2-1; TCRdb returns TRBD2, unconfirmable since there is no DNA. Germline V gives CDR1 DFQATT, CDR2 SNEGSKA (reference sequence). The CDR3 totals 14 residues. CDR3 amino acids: CSASTSGSLNEQFF.

CDR3 in amino acids: CASSALRERNSPLHF. The rearrangement links TRBV18 to TRBJ1-6; TCRdb picks TRBD1, but there is no DNA to check that call. The CDR3 consists of 15 residues. Per germline, CDR1 KGHSH and CDR2 LQKENI.

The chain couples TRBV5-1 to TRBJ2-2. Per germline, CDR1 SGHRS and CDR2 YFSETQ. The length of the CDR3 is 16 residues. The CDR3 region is CASSLVISRYTGELFF. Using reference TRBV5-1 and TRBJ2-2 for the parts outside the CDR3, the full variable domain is KAGVTQTPRYLIKTRGQQVTLSCSPISGHRSVSWYQQTPGQGLQFLFEYFSETQRNKGNFPGRFSGRQFSNSRSEMNVSTLELGDSALYLCASSLVISRYTGELFFGEGSRLTVL.

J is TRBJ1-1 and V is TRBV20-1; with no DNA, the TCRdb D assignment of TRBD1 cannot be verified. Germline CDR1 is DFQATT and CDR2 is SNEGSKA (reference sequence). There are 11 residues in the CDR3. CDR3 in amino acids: CSALDTPEAFF.

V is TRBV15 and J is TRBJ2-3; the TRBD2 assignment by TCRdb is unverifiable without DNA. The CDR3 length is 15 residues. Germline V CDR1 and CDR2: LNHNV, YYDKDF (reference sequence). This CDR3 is CATSPKDGRLDTQYF.

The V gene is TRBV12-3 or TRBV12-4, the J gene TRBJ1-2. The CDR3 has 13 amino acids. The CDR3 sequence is CASSQNGGIGYTF.

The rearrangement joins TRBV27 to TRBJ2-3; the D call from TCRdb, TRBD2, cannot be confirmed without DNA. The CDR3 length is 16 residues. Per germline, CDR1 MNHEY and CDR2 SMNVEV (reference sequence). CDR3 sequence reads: CASSFRGPGGTDTQYF.

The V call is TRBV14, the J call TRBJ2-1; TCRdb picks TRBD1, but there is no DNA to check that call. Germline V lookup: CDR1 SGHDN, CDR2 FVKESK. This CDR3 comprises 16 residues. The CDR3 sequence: CASSRFGQGGYNEQFF.

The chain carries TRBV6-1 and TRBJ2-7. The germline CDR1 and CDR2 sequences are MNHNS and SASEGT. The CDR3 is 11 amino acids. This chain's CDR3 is CASSAPGETYF.

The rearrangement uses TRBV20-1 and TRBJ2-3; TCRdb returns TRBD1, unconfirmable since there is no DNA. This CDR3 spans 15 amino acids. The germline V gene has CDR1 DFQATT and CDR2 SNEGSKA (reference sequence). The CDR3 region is CSAKGGVALPDTQYF.

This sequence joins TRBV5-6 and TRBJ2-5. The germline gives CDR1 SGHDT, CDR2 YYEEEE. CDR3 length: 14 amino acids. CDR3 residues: CASSFQENQETQYF.

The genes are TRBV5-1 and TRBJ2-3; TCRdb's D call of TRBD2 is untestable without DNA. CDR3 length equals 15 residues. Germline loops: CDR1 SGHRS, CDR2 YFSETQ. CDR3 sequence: CASSSRSGSSDTQYF.

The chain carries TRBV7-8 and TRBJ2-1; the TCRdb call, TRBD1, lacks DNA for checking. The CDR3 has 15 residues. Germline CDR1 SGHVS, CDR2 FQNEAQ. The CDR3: CASSWTGGTVNEQFF.